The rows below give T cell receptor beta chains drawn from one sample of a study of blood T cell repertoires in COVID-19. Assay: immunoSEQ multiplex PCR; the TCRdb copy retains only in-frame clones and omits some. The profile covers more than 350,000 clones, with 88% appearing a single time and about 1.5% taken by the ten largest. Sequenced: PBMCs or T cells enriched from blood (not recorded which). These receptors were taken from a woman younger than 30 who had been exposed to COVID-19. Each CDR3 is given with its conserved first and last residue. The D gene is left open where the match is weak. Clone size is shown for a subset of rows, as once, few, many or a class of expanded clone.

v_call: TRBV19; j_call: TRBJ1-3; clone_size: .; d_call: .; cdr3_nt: TGTGCCAGTAGTATCCCGGCAGGCCGCTCTGGAAACACCATATATTTT; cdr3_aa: CASSIPAGRSGNTIYF
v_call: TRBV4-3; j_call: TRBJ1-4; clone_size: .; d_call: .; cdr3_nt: TGCGCCAGCAGCCAAGTTAGGTGGGCCGCAACTAATGAAAAACTGTTTTTT; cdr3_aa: CASSQVRWAATNEKLFF
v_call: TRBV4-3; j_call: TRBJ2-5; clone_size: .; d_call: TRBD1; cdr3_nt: TGCGCCAGCAGCCAAGCGGGGAATACAGGGGGGGAGACCCAGTACTTC; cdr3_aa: CASSQAGNTGGETQYF
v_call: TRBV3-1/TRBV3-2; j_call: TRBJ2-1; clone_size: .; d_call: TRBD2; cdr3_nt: TGTGCCAGCAGCCAAGAACGGGGGCTAGCGGGATACAATGAGCAGTTCTTC; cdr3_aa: CASSQERGLAGYNEQFF
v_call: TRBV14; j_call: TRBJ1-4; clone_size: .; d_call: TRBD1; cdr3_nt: TGTGCCAGCAGCCAACTTGGACAGGGCCGGTCGGATGAAAAACTGTTTTTT; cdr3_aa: CASSQLGQGRSDEKLFF
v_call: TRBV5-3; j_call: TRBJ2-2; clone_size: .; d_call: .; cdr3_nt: TGTGCCAGAAGCATATACAGGGTCGGAAATCCCGGGGAGCTGTTTTTT; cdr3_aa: CARSIYRVGNPGELFF
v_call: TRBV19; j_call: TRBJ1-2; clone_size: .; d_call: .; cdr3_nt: TGTGCCAGTAGTATCAGGCAATCTAACTATGGCTACACCTTC; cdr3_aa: CASSIRQSNYGYTF
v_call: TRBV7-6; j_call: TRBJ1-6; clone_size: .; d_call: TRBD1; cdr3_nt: TGTGCCAGCAGCTTGGGGACAGGGTCAGATAATTCACCCCTCCACTTT; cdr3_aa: CASSLGTGSDNSPLHF
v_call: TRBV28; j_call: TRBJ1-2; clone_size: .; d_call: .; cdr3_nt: TGTGCCAGCAGCTTACCCTCCGGTAACTATGGCTACACCTTC; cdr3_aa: CASSLPSGNYGYTF
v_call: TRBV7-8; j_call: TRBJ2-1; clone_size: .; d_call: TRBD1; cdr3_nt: TGTGCCAGCAGCTTAGTTGTGGTCAGGGGGTCAAACAATGAGCAGTTCTTC; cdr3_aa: CASSLVVVRGSNNEQFF
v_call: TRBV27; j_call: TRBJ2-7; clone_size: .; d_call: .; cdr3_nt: TGTGCCAGCAGTTACGAGGTGGCAGGGTACGAGCAGTACTTC; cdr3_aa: CASSYEVAGYEQYF
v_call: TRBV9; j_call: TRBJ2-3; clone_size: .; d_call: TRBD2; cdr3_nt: TGTGCCAGCAGCGTAGAGATGCGGGGGAGCTACACAGATACGCAGTATTTT; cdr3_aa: CASSVEMRGSYTDTQYF
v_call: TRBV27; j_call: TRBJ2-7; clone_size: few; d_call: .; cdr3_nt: TGTGCCAGCAGTCCCAAGAGCTACTACGAGCAGTACTTC; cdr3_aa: CASSPKSYYEQYF
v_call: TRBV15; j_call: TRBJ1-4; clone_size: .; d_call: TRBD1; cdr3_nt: TGTGCCACCAGCAGCAACAGGGGGACTAATGAAAAACTGTTTTTT; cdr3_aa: CATSSNRGTNEKLFF
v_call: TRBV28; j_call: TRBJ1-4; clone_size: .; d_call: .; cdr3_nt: TGTGCCAGCAGTCCTCCCCAGGGACTAGGGGGACATGTAGGTTTT; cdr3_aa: CASSPPQGLGGHVGF
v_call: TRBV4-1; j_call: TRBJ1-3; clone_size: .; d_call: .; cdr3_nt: TGCGCCAGCAGCCAAGATACGGCAGGAAGCTGGGTCTCTGGAAACACCATATATTTT; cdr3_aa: CASSQDTAGSWVSGNTIYF
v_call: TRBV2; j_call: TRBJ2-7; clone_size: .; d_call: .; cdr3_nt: TGTGCCAGCAGTGTGGGAGGAACCTACGAGCAGTACTTC; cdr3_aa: CASSVGGTYEQYF
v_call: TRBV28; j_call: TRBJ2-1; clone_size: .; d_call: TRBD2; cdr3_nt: TGTGCCAGCAGTACATATGACTTAGCGGGCTTGACCTACAATGAGCAGTTCTTC; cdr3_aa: CASSTYDLAGLTYNEQFF
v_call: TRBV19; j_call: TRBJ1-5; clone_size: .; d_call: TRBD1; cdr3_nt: TGTGCCAGTACCCGTTCCGGGACAGGGGTTCAGCCCCAGCATTTT; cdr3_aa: CASTRSGTGVQPQHF
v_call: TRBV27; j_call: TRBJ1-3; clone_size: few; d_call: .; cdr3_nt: TGTGCCAGCAGTTTATTGGGGGGCTCTGGAAACACCATATATTTT; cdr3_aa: CASSLLGGSGNTIYF
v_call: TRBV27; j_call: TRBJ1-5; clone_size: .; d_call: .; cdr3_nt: TGTGCCAGCAGTGGGACCGGGACAAGCCAGCCCCAGCATTTT; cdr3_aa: CASSGTGTSQPQHF
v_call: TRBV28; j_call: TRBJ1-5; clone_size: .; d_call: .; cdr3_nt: TGTGCCAGCAGTTACTCGGGATATAGCAATCAGCCCCAGCATTTT; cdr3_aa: CASSYSGYSNQPQHF
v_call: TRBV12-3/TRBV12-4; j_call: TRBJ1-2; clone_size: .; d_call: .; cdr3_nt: TGTGCCAGCAGTCTGGCCGATGGCTACACCTTC; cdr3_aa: CASSLADGYTF
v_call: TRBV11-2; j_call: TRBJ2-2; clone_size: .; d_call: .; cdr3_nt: TGTGCCAGCAGCTTAGTGATCTTTGGCCGAGGAGGCACCGGGGAGCTGTTTTTT; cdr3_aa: CASSLVIFGRGGTGELFF
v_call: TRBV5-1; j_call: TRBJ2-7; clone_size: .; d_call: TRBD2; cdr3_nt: TGCGCCAGCAGCTTGTTATCCGGGACTAGTACAAACGAGCAGTACTTC; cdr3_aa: CASSLLSGTSTNEQYF
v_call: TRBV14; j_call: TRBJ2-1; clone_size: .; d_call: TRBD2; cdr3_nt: TGTGCCAGCAGGCGGGGACTAGCGGAAGACAATGAGCAGTTCTTC; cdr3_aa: CASRRGLAEDNEQFF
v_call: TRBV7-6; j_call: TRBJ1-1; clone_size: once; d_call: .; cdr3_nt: TGTGCCAGCAGCTTAGGCGGGAGTACTGAAGCTTTCTTT; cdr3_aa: CASSLGGSTEAFF
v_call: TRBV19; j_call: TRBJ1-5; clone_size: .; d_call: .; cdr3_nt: TGTGCCAGTAGTATCGAGGGTGTGAGCAATCAGCCCCAGCATTTT; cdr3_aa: CASSIEGVSNQPQHF
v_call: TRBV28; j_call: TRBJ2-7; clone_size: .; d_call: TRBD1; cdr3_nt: TGTGCCAGCAGTTCAGGGGGCGTCCTCCGCGAGCAGTACTTC; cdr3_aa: CASSSGGVLREQYF
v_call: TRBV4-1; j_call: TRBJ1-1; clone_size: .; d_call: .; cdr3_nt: TGCGCCAGCAGCCAAGTCCAGGGTGTAAGAACTGAAGCTTTCTTT; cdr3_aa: CASSQVQGVRTEAFF
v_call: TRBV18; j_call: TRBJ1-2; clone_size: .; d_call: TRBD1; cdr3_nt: TGTGCCAGCTCACCACTTTCCCGGGACAGGAACTATGGCTACACCTTC; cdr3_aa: CASSPLSRDRNYGYTF
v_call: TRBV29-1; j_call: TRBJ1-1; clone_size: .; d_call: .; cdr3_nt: TGCAGCGTTGTGGGGGGAGGGACTGAAGCTTTCTTT; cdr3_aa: CSVVGGGTEAFF
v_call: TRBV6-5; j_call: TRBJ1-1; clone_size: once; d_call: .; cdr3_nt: TGTGCCAGCAGTTACTCGCAGGGAGGGGGAGCTTTCTTT; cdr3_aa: CASSYSQGGGAFF
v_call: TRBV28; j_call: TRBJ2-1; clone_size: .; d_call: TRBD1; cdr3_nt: TGTGCCAGCACTCCAGGGGGCGATGAGCAGTTCTTC; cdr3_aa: CASTPGGDEQFF
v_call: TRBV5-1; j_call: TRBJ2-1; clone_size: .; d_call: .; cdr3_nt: TGCGCCAGCGGCTCCTGGGGGACAGAGGGGACCGGGGGAGCCTACAATGAGCAGTTCTTC; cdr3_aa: CASGSWGTEGTGGAYNEQFF
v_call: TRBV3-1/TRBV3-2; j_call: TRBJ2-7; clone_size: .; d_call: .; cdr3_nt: TGTGCCAGCAGCCTTAGCCTGAGGGACTACGAGCAGTACTTC; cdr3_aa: CASSLSLRDYEQYF
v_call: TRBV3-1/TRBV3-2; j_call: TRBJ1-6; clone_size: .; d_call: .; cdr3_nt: TGTGCCAGCAGCGTACAGGACAGAGAAGGTTCACCCCTCCACTTT; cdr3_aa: CASSVQDREGSPLHF
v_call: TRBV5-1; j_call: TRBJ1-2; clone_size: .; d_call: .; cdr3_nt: TGCGCCAGCAGCTTGGCCCCTGGAGGAACCTATGGCTACACCTTC; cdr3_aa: CASSLAPGGTYGYTF
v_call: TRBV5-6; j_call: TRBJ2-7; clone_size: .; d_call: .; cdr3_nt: TGTGCCAGCAGCTTGTCTAGGCCAACCTACGAGCAGTACTTC; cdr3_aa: CASSLSRPTYEQYF
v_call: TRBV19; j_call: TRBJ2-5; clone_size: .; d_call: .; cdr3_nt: TGTGCCAGTAGTATGAACAGTGAAGAGACCCAGTACTTC; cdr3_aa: CASSMNSEETQYF
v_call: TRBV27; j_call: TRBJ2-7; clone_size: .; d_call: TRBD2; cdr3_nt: TGTGCCAGACGACTAGTAAGGGCTAGCGGCGAGCAGTACTTC; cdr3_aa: CARRLVRASGEQYF
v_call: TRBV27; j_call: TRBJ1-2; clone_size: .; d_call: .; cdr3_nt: TGTGCCAGCAGTCCCACACCATCCTATGGCTACACCTTC; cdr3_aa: CASSPTPSYGYTF
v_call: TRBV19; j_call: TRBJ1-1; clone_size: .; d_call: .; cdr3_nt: TGTGCCAGTCGGTGGTCCAGGTTGAACACTGAAGCTTTCTTT; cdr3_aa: CASRWSRLNTEAFF
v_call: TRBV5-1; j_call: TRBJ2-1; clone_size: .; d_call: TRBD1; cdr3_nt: TGCGCCAGCAGCTTCGGCGACAGGGCGGACTATGAGCAGTTCTTC; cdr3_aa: CASSFGDRADYEQFF
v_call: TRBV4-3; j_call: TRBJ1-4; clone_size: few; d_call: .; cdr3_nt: TGCGCCAGCAGCCAAGATGGTCGGGGGGAAAATGAAAAACTGTTTTTT; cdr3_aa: CASSQDGRGENEKLFF
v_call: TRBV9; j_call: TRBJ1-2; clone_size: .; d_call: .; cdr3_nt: TGTGCCAGCAGCGCAGCAGGGACATGGGCCGAACCTGCCTTC; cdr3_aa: CASSAAGTWAEPAF
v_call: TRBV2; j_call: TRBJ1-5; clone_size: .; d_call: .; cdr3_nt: TGTGCCAGCAGCAAAAAGGCGGCAGGGCCCAATCAGCCCCAGCATTTT; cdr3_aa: CASSKKAAGPNQPQHF
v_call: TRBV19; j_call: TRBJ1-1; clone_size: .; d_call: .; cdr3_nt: TGTGCCAGTAGTATAGGGCCCGCAGGGTGGGCCTTGAACACTGAAGCTTTCTTT; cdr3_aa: CASSIGPAGWALNTEAFF
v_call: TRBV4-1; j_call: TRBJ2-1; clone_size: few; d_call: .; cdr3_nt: TGCGCCAGCAGCCAAGAACTAGGGGAGCAGTTCTTC; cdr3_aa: CASSQELGEQFF
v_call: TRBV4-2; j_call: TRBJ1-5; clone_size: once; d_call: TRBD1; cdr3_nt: TGTGCCAGCAGCCAAGATGTAAATAGGGGGCGGGTGGGTCAGCCCCAGCATTTT; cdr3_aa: CASSQDVNRGRVGQPQHF
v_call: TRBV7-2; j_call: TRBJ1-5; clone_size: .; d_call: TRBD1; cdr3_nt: TGTGCCAGCAGCTTAGGTCACAGGGGCAGCAATCAGCCCCAGCATTTT; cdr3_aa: CASSLGHRGSNQPQHF
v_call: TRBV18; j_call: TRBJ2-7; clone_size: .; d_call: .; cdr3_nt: TGTGCCAGCTCACCACAGGACACCGATGGGGCCTACGAGCAGTACTTC; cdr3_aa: CASSPQDTDGAYEQYF
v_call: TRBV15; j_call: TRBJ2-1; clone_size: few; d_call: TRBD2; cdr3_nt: TGTGCCACCAGCAGAGCGACTAGCGGTTTTAATGAGCAGTTCTTC; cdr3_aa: CATSRATSGFNEQFF
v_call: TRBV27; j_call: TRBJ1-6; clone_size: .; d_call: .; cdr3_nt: TGTGCCAGCACCCCCTACGCGACAGACCTAAATTCACCCCTCCACTTT; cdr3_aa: CASTPYATDLNSPLHF
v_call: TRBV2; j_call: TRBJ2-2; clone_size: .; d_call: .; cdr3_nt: TGTGCCAGCAGTGCGCGGGATGGCGGGGAGCTGTTTTTT; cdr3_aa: CASSARDGGELFF
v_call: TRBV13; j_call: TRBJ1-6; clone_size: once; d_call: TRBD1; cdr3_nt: TGTGCCAGCAGCTTGGGAGACAGGGGCGGATCCTATAATTCACCCCTCCACTTT; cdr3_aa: CASSLGDRGGSYNSPLHF
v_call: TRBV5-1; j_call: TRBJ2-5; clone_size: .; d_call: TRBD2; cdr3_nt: TGCGCCAGCAGCCTGGGACTAGCGGGGGTGGAGACCCAGTACTTC; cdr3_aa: CASSLGLAGVETQYF
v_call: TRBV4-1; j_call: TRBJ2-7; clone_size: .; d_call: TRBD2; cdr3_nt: TGCGCCAGCAGCCAGGGGACTAGCGGGGGGAAGGGGATGGGCGAGCAGTACTTC; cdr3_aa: CASSQGTSGGKGMGEQYF
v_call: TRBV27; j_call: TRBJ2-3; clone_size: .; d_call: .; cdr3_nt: TGTGCCAGCAGTTTATTGGCAGGTTCGCGAGATACGCAGTATTTT; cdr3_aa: CASSLLAGSRDTQYF